What follows are 15 T cell receptor beta chains derived from one specimen sequenced in a study of blood T cells in healthy people across ages. Primed by a sample-barcoded 5' primer and a J-beta primer mix, a second PCR proceeded for roughly 7 to 11 cycles. TCRdb passed the 5' RACE reads through MiXCR, listing each CDR3 protein once. The table lists roughly 730,000 distinct CDR3 sequences, around three fifths of them singletons, with 20% to 30% in the top ten. Sequencing input: blood. The receptors were sampled from a man aged 35 to 55 in good health.

V and J are TRBV7-7 and TRBJ2-5; 10 positions match TRBD1. Per the germline V gene, CDR1 is SSHAT and CDR2 is FNYEAQ (reference sequence). Losses at the gene ends were 6 bases for V and 5 bases for J; bases not matched to a gene: 12. This CDR3 is built from 16 residues. The CDR3 sequence: CASSGGTGVMEETQYF. In nucleotides, the CDR3 is TGTGCCAGCAGTGGGGGGACAGGGGTGATGGAGGAGACCCAGTACTTC.

The V call is TRBV7-2, the J call TRBJ2-3; D is ambiguous. The V end lost 6 bases, the J end lost 4 bases, and 14 bases lay between the germline ends. Germline loops: CDR1 SGHTA, CDR2 FQGNSA. This CDR3 is built from 14 residues. CDR3 region: CASSTEWGADTQYF. The CDR3 coding sequence is TGTGCCAGCAGTACAGAATGGGGTGCAGATACGCAGTATTTT.

The gene calls are TRBV20-1 and TRBJ2-4; TRBD1 might be the D (6 bases). The J call may not be correct, given that the DNA end is closer to TRBJ2-5. The CDR3 has 15 amino acids. Germline V gene lookup returns CDR1 DFQATT and CDR2 SNEGSKA (reference sequence). The CDR3 nucleotides read TGCAGTGCGGGATCTCGGACAGCAAGTCAAGAGACCCAGTACTTC. Its translation is CSAGSRTASQETQYF.

V gene TRBV29-1 combines with J gene TRBJ1-2; tentative D call: TRBD1 (6 bases). V dropped 5 bases and J dropped 2 bases, with 18 bases sitting between them. The CDR3 runs 15 residues. CDR1 SQVTM and CDR2 ANQGSEA come from the germline V gene. The CDR3 nucleotides read TGCAGCGTTATTGGGAGTCGGGGGGCCAACTATGGCTACACCTTC. This gives the protein CSVIGSRGANYGYTF.

The rearrangement joins TRBV7-3 to TRBJ2-5; 9 nucleotides line up with TRBD2. CDR3 length equals 12 residues. Trimming cost V 3 bases and J 12 bases; bases outside gene matches: 5. The germline V gene encodes CDR1 SGHTA and CDR2 FQGTGA. In DNA form, the CDR3 reads TGTGCCAGCAGCTTCCCGACTAGCGGAAAGTACTTC. This translates into CASSFPTSGKYF.

The chain combines TRBV7-9 with TRBJ1-2, with 9 bases that match TRBD1. The J segment lost 4 bases and the V segment lost 5 bases, leaving 11 bases of the junction unmatched. The CDR3 sequence is 16 residues long. Germline V gene data show CDR1 as SEHNR and CDR2 as FQNEAQ (reference sequence). The CDR3 sequence: CASSISGQGESYGYTF. CDR3 bases: TGTGCCAGCAGCATCTCGGGACAGGGAGAGAGCTATGGCTACACCTTC.

This sequence joins TRBV12-3 or TRBV12-4 and TRBJ1-1; D is undetermined. The CDR3 runs 14 residues. V was trimmed by 4 bases and J by 8 bases, leaving 17 bases between them. The CDR3 sequence is CASSSWEEVGEAFF. Here the CDR3 DNA reads TGTGCCAGCAGTTCGTGGGAGGAAGTTGGGGAAGCTTTCTTT.

With regard to this clonotype: The junction departs from the called germline gene at one end, perhaps through a read error. The chain is built from TRBV9 and TRBJ2-3, with 11 bases lining up with TRBD1. CDR1 and CDR2 from the germline V gene are SGDLS and YYNGEE. The CDR3 has 17 amino acids. The CDR3 sequence is CASSVAGQGVNTDAQYF. The CDR3 bases are TGTGCCAGCAGCGTTGCGGGACAGGGGGTGAACACAGATGCGCAGTATTTT.

V usage is TRBV9 and J usage is TRBJ2-1; 8 bases align to TRBD2. The junction had 3 bases not matched to a gene; V was cut back by 3 bases and J by 1 base. CDR1 is SGDLS, CDR2 YYNGEE, per germline. This CDR3 contains 15 residues. The CDR3 here is CASSEGGRSYNEQFF. CDR3 in DNA: TGTGCCAGCAGCGAAGGCGGGAGGTCCTACAATGAGCAGTTCTTC.

The CDR3 loop reads CASSLASWDRGAFGNYGYTF. The CDR3 nucleotides read TGTGCCAGCAGCTTAGCGAGTTGGGACAGGGGCGCTTTCGGGAACTATGGCTACACCTTC. V and J are TRBV7-2 and TRBJ1-2, with 10 nucleotides matching TRBD1. V lost 0 bases, J lost 2 bases, and 15 bases stayed unmatched. This CDR3 comprises 20 residues. The germline V gene encodes CDR1 SGHTA and CDR2 FQGNSA.

This clonotype appeared a single time. The chain carries TRBV6-2 or TRBV6-3 and TRBJ2-3; 9 bases are shared with TRBD2. V was clipped by 5 bases and J by 1 base; unmatched bases: 4. Looked up from germline, CDR1 is MNHEY and CDR2 is SVGEGT. This CDR3 contains 15 residues. CDR3 DNA sequence: TGTGCCAGCAGTCGGCCTAGCGGGGGCACAGATACGCAGTATTTT. Its translation: CASSRPSGGTDTQYF.

The chain employs TRBV7-2 and TRBJ2-2; D is ambiguous. The V end lost 0 bases, the J end lost 4 bases, and 6 bases lay between the germline ends. The CDR3 is 14 residues long. CDR1 and CDR2 from the germline V gene are SGHTA and FQGNSA. CDR3 amino acids: CASSLAQVTGELFF. The CDR3 DNA sequence: TGTGCCAGCAGCTTAGCGCAGGTCACCGGGGAGCTGTTTTTT.

V usage is TRBV20-1 and J usage is TRBJ2-6, with 9 bases matching TRBD1. With V trimmed by 4 bases and J by 0 bases, 10 bases remained unmatched. This CDR3 contains 18 residues. Germline V gene data show CDR1 as DFQATT and CDR2 as SNEGSKA (reference sequence). CDR3 loop: CSATGTDRGFSGANVLTF. CDR3 nucleotide sequence: TGCAGTGCTACTGGCACGGACAGGGGTTTCTCTGGGGCCAACGTCCTGACTTTC.

The chain joins TRBV2 to TRBJ2-1; no firm D call. V was clipped by 8 bases and J by 9 bases, with 5 bases between them. This CDR3 spans 9 amino acids. Germline lookup yields CDR1 SNHLY and CDR2 FYNNEI. CDR3: CASLPEQFF. The CDR3 DNA follows: TGTGCCAGCTTGCCTGAGCAGTTCTTC.

V usage is TRBV6-1 and J usage is TRBJ1-2; 9 bases match TRBD1. Per the germline V gene, CDR1 is MNHNS and CDR2 is SASEGT. The J segment lost 3 bases and the V segment lost 4 bases, leaving 9 bases of the junction unmatched. There are 16 residues in the CDR3. The CDR3 DNA reads TGTGCCAGCAGTGGCAAAAGACAGGGGGTCGACTATGGCTACACCTTC. It is translated as CASSGKRQGVDYGYTF.